Each of the 5 T cell receptor beta chains below was sequenced from the same sample in a study of T cell responses to AZD1222 COVID-19 vaccine. Produced via immunoSEQ multiplex PCR; TCRdb's table is partial and in-frame only. The sample includes about 110,000 clones, 87% seen only once; the top ten take 2% to 3%. This material consisted of peripheral blood, taken 28 days after the second AZD1222 dose. These receptor sequences come from an adult who received the AZD1222 COVID-19 vaccine.

The genes are TRBV5-4 and TRBJ2-1; 10 positions agree with TRBD2. CDR1 is SGHNT and CDR2 is YYREEE in the germline V gene (reference sequence). The trim removed 4 bases at V and 4 bases at J, leaving 5 bases unmatched. The CDR3 contains 15 residues. The CDR3 nucleotides read TGTGCCAGCAGCCTCGGGACTAGCGTATACAATGAGCAGTTCTTC. This translates into CASSLGTSVYNEQFF.

V usage is TRBV19 and J usage is TRBJ1-2; D possibly corresponds to TRBD1 (5 bases). Trimming cost V 0 bases and J 8 bases, with 13 bases left between them. The CDR3 length is 14 residues. The V gene's germline CDR1 is LNHDA and CDR2 SQIVND (reference sequence). CDR3 sequence: CASSIEVGGRGYTF. The CDR3 DNA sequence: TGTGCCAGTAGTATAGAAGTCGGGGGACGCGGCTACACCTTC.

The chain is built from TRBV2 and TRBJ2-1; 9 nucleotides line up with TRBD1. The CDR3 has 15 residues. Trimming cost V 2 bases and J 3 bases; bases outside gene matches: 2. Per the germline V gene, CDR1 is SNHLY and CDR2 is FYNNEI. CDR3 residues: CASSETGQGYNEQFF. The DNA of the CDR3 is TGTGCCAGCAGTGAAACGGGACAGGGCTACAATGAGCAGTTCTTC.

This clone appeared once. The chain couples TRBV9 to TRBJ2-1; 8 positions match TRBD2. CDR1 is SGDLS and CDR2 is YYNGEE in the germline V gene. The CDR3 has 15 residues. V was pared by 7 bases and J by 1 base, with 7 bases of the junction left unmatched. CDR3 in DNA: TGTGCCAGCGGGCCAGGCGGGAGGTCCTACAATGAGCAGTTCTTC. It specifies CASGPGGRSYNEQFF.

The chain is built from TRBV27 and TRBJ2-2, with 7 bases fitting TRBD2. After removal of 3 bases from V and 13 bases from J, the junction contained 17 bases not matched to a gene. CDR1 MNHEY and CDR2 SMNVEV come from the germline V gene (reference sequence). The CDR3 totals 16 residues. Here the CDR3 reads CASSFWGRAGSLRLFF. For the CDR3, the DNA is TGTGCCAGCAGTTTCTGGGGGAGGGCGGGATCCCTACGGCTGTTTTTT.